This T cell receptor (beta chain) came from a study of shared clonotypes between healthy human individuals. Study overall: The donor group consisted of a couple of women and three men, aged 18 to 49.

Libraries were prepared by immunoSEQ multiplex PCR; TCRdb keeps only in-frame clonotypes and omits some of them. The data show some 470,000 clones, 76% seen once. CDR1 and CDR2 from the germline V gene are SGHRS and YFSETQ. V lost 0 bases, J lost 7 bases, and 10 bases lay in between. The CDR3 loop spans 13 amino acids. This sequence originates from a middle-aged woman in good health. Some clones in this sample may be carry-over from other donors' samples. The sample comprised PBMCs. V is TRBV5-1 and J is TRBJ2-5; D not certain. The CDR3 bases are TGCGCCAGCAGCTTGGCAGGAAGAGGGACCCAGTACTTC. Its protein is CASSLAGRGTQYF. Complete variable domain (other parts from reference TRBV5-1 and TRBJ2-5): KAGVTQTPRYLIKTRGQQVTLSCSPISGHRSVSWYQQTPGQGLQFLFEYFSETQRNKGNFPGRFSGRQFSNSRSEMNVSTLELGDSALYLCASSLAGRGTQYFGPGTRLLVL.